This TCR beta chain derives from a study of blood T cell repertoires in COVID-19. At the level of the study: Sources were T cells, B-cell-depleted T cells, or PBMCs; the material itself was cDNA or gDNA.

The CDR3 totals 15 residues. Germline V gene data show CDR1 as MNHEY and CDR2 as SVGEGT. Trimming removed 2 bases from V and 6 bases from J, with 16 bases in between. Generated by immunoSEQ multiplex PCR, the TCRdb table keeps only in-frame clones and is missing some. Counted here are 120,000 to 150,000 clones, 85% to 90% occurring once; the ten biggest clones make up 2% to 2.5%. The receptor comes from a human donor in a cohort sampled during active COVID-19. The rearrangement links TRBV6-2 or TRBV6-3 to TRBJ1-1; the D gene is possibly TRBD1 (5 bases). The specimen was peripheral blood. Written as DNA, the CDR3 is TGTGCCAGCAGTTACCCCGGGCCCGGAGGGGCTGAAGCTTTCTTT. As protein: CASSYPGPGGAEAFF.